The present TCR beta chain was sequenced within a study of STAT5B mutations in CD4+ large granular lymphocyte leukemia. Study results and caveats: Without HLA matching, higher CD4+ than CD8+ T-LGLL clonality could reflect small sample size. No patients shared main leukemic clonotypes, though around 27% appeared at low frequency elsewhere.

Sequencing was at survey level. Profiled with immunoSEQ multiplex PCR; TCRdb holds only in-frame clones, not every one. The sample shows about 36,000 clones, around 80% of them seen only once. Control samples were healthy donors' buffy coats. CDR1 and CDR2 (germline): SGHTA, FQGNSA. The V end lost 4 bases, the J end lost 3 bases, and 16 bases lay between the germline ends. The CDR3 runs 15 residues. This clone was detected once. Its antigen is undetermined. V and J are TRBV7-2 and TRBJ2-7; D possibly uses TRBD1 or TRBD2 (5 bases each). The clonotype comes from a human donor in good health. The sequenced sample was CD4+ T cells from blood buffy coats. CDR3 DNA sequence: TGTGCCAGCAGCTACGGGGCACCGGAGCGCTACGAGCAGTACTTC. Its translation: CASSYGAPERYEQYF.